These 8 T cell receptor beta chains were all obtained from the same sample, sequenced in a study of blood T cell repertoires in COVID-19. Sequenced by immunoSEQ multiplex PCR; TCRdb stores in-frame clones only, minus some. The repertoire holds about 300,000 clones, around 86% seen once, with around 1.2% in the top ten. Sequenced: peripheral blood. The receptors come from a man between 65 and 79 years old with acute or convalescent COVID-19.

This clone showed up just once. The CDR3, as DNA: TGTGCCAGCAGGCAGGGTAATATCTATGAGCAGTTCTTC. Translating gives CASRQGNIYEQFF. The chain has TRBV12-3 or TRBV12-4 and TRBJ2-1; possible D gene TRBD1, 5 bases. This CDR3 contains 13 residues. The V end was cut by 6 bases, the J end by 8 bases, with 14 bases between.

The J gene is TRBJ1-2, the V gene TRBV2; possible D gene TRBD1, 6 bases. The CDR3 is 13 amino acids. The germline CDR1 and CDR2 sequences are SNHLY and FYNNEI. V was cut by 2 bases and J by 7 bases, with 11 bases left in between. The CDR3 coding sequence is TGTGCCAGCAGTGAAAGGGGGACGGGTGGCTACACCTTC. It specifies CASSERGTGGYTF.

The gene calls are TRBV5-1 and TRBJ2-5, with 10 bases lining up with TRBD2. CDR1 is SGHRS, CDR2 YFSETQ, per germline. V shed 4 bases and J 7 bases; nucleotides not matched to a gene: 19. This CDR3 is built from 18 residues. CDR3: CASSPKGTSATEGGTQYF. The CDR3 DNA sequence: TGCGCCAGCAGCCCAAAAGGGACTAGCGCTACGGAAGGGGGGACCCAGTACTTC.

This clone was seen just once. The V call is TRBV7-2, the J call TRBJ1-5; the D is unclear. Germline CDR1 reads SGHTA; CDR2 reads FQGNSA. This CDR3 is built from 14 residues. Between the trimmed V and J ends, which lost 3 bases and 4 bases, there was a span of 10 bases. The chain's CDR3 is CASSFQRGNQPQHF. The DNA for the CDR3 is TGTGCCAGCAGCTTCCAACGGGGAAATCAGCCCCAGCATTTT. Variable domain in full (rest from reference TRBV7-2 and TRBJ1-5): GAGVSQSPSNKVTEKGKDVELRCDPISGHTALYWYRQSLGQGLEFLIYFQGNSAPDKSGLPSDRFSAERTGGSVSTLTIQRTQQEDSAVYLCASSFQRGNQPQHFGDGTRLSIL.

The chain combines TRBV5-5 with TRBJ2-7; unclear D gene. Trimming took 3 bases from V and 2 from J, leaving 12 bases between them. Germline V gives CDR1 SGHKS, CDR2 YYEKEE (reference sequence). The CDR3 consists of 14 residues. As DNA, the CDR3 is TGTGCCAGCAGCTCCTATACTCCACCCTACGAGCAGTACTTC. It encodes CASSSYTPPYEQYF.

The CDR3 DNA reads as TGTGCCACCAGTAACAGGGAAGGCACAGATACGCAGTATTTT. It translates to CATSNREGTDTQYF. V gene TRBV15 combines with J gene TRBJ2-3; a possible D gene is TRBD1 (6 bases). The V end lost 6 bases, the J end lost 1 base, and 11 bases lay between the germline ends. The CDR3 contains 14 residues. The germline gives CDR1 LNHNV, CDR2 YYDKDF (reference sequence). The full variable domain, in which reference TRBV15 and TRBJ2-3 provide the parts outside the CDR3, is DAMVIQNPRYQVTQFGKPVTLSCSQTLNHNVMYWYQQKSSQAPKLLFHYYDKDFNNEADTPDNFQSRRPNTSFCFLDIRSPGLGDTAMYLCATSNREGTDTQYFGPGTRLTVL.

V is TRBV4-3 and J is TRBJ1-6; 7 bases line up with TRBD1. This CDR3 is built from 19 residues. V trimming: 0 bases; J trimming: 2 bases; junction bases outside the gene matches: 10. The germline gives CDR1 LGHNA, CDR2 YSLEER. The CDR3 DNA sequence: TGCGCCAGCAGCCAAGAGCGCCCGGGACAGACTACCTATAATTCACCCCTCCACTTT. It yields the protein CASSQERPGQTTYNSPLHF.

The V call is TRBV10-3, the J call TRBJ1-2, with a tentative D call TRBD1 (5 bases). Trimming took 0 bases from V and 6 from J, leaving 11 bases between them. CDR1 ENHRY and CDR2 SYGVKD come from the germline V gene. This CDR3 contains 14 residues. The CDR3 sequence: CAISESYRQDGYTF. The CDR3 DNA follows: TGTGCCATCAGTGAGTCATACAGGCAGGATGGCTACACCTTC.